This record covers a single T cell receptor (beta chain). Using its own MiXCR run on the PCR reads, TCRdb lists one record per CDR3 protein. Here the sample spans fewer than 11,000 distinct CDR3 sequences, 25% to 30% being singletons. The data derive from a study of immune characterization of retroperitoneal liposarcoma. The CDR3 totals 14 residues. Trimming cost V 9 bases and J 13 bases; bases outside gene matches: 13. Germline values: CDR1 KGHDR, CDR2 SFDVKD. The V gene is TRBV24-1, the J gene TRBJ2-4, with TRBD2 identical over 11 bases. The specimen was tumor tissue. The source of this sequence is a male donor with retroperitoneal liposarcoma. CDR3 residues: CATAIAGGRNEQYF. CDR3 nucleotides: TGTGCCACCGCCATAGCGGGAGGGCGCAATGAGCAGTACTTC.